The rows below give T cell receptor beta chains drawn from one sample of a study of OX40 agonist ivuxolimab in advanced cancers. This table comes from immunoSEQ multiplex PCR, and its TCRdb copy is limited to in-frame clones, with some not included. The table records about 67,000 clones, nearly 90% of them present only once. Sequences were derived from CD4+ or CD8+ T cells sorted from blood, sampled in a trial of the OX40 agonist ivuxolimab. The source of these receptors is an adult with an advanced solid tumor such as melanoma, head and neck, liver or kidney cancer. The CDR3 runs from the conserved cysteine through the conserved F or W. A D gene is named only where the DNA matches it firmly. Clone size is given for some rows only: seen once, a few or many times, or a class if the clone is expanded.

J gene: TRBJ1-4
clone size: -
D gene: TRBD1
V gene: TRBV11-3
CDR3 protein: CASSVSGTVNEKLFF
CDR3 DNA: TGTGCCAGCAGCGTATCCGGGACAGTTAATGAAAAACTGTTTTTT

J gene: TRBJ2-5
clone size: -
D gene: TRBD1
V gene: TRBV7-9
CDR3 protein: CASSSWDRGRETQYF
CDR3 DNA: TGTGCCAGCAGCTCGTGGGACAGGGGAAGAGAGACCCAGTACTTC

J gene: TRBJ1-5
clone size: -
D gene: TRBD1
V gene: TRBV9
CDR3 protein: CASSPQGGSNQPQHF
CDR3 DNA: TGTGCCAGCAGCCCCCAGGGGGGATCCAATCAGCCCCAGCATTTT

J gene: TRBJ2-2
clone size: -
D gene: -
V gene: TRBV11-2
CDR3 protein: CASSSYNTGELFF
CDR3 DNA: TGTGCCAGCAGCTCTTATAACACCGGGGAGCTGTTTTTT

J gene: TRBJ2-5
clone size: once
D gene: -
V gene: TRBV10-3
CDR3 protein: CATGFGRGETQYF
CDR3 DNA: TGTGCCACCGGTTTCGGACGGGGAGAGACCCAGTACTTC

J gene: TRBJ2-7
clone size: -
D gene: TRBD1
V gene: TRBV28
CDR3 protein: CASSTGTVKYEQYF
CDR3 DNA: TGTGCCAGCAGTACCGGGACAGTAAAGTACGAGCAGTACTTC

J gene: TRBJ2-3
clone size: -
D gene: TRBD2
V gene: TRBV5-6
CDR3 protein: CASSPWTSGSAVGTDTQYF
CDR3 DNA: TGTGCCAGCAGCCCCTGGACTAGCGGGTCGGCGGTTGGCACAGATACGCAGTATTTT

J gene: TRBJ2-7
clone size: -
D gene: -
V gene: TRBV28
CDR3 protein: CASSSGLGEQYF
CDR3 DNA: TGTGCCAGCAGTTCGGGGTTGGGAGAGCAGTACTTC

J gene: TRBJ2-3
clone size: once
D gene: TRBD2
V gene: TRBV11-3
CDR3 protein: CASSLSLAGGGTDTQYF
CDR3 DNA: TGTGCCAGCAGCTTAAGCCTAGCGGGAGGGGGCACAGATACGCAGTATTTT

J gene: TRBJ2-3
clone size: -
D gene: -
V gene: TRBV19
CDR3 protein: CASAGPSTDTQYF
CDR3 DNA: TGTGCCAGTGCAGGCCCTAGCACAGATACGCAGTATTTT

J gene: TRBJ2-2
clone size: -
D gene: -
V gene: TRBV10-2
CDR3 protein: CASRTGNTGELFF
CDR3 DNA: TGCGCCAGCAGAACTGGAAACACCGGGGAGCTGTTTTTT

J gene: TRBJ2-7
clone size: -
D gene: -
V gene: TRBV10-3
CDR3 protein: CAIREDAYEQYF
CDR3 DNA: TGTGCCATCAGGGAGGACGCCTACGAGCAGTACTTC

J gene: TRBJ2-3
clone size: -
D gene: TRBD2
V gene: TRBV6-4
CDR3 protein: CATATSSRGDTQYF
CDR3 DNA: TGTGCCACCGCGACTAGCTCAAGAGGAGATACGCAGTATTTT

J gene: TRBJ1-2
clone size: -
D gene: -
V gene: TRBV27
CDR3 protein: CASTSWGRGYTF
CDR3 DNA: TGTGCCAGCACCTCCTGGGGTAGGGGCTACACCTTC

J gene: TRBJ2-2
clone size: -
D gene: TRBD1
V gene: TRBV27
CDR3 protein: CATRKGGATGELFF
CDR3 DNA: TGTGCCACCAGAAAAGGGGGCGCCACCGGGGAGCTGTTTTTT

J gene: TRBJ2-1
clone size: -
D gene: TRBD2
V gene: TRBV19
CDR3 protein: CASSALAGSYNEQFF
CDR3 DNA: TGTGCCAGTAGTGCCCTAGCGGGGAGCTACAATGAGCAGTTCTTC

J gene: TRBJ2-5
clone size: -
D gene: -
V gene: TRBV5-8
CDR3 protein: CASSSGTIRGWETQYF
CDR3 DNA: TGTGCCAGCAGCTCGGGAACAATCAGGGGTTGGGAGACCCAGTACTTC

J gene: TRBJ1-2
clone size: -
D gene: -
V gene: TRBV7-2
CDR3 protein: CASSLVGGFEGYTF
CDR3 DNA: TGTGCCAGCAGCTTAGTCGGAGGGTTCGAAGGCTACACCTTC

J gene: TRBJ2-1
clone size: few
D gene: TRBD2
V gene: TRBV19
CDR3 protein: CASKQLAGYHEQFF
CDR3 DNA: TGTGCCAGTAAACAACTAGCGGGATATCATGAGCAGTTCTTC

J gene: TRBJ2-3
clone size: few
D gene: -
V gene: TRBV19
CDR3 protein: CASSMGTQRTDTQYF
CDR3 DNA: TGTGCCAGTAGTATGGGGACGCAGCGCACAGATACGCAGTATTTT

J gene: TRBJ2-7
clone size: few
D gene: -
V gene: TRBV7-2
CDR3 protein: CASSPILGNSYEQYF
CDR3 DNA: TGTGCCAGCAGCCCTATCTTGGGGAACTCCTACGAGCAGTACTTC

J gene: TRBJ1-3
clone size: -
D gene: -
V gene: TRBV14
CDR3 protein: CASSPDLAGNTIYF
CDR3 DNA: TGTGCCAGCAGTCCCGACTTGGCTGGAAACACCATATATTTT

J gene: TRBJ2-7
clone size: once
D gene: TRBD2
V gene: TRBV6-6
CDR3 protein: CAGNKGLANSYEQYF
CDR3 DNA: TGTGCCGGCAATAAGGGACTAGCGAACTCCTACGAGCAGTACTTC

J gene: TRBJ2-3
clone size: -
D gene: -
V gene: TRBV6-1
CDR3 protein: CASSTRDSGADTQYF
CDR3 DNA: TGTGCCAGCAGTACCCGGGACTCCGGCGCAGATACGCAGTATTTT

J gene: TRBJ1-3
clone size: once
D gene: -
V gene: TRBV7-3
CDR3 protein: CASSPQGGGGNTIYF
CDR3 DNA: TGTGCCAGCAGCCCCCAGGGAGGGGGAGGAAACACCATATATTTT

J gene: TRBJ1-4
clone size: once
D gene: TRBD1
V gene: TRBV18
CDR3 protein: CASSPRGGGEGNEKLFF
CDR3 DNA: TGTGCCAGCTCACCACGCGGAGGGGGCGAGGGTAATGAAAAACTGTTTTTT